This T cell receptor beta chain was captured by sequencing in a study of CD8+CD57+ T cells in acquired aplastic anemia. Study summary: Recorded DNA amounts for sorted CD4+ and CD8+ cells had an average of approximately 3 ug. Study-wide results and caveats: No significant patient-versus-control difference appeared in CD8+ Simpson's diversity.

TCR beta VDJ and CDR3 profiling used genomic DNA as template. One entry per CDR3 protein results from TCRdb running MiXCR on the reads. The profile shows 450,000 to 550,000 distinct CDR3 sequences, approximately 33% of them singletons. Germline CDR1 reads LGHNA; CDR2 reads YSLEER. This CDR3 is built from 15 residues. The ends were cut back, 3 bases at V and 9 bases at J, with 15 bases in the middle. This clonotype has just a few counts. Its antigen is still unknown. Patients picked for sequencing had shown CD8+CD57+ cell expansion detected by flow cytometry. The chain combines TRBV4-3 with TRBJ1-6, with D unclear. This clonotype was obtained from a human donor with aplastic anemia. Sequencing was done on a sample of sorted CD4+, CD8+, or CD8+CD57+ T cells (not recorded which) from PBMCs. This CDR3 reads CASSQQAISSSPLHF. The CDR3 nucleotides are TGCGCCAGCAGCCAGCAGGCGATTAGTAGTTCACCCCTCCACTTT.